This TCR beta chain stems from a study of T cells in Graves' hyperthyroidism and ophthalmopathy. Template material for amplifying TCR beta CDR3 regions consisted of RNA transcripts. TCR CDR3 underwent first-round RT-PCR with the HTBI primer set. MiXCR, applied by TCRdb to the multiplex PCR reads, yields one record per CDR3 protein. The table has hundreds of thousands of distinct CDR3 sequences, approximately 40% seen once. This clonotype was recorded many times. J was trimmed by 8 bases and V by 1 base; bases with no gene match: 7. Germline assignment: CDR1 MGHDK and CDR2 SYGVNS. There are 15 residues in the CDR3.

The chain recombines TRBV25-1 with TRBJ2-2, with 7 bases that match TRBD1. Sequencing was done on a sample of blood. This TCR came from a woman between 35 and 50 years old with Graves' hyperthyroidism. The CDR3 here is CASSESYRGGGELFF. CDR3 in DNA: TGTGCCAGCAGTGAATCTTACAGGGGTGGGGGGGAGCTGTTTTTT.